This T cell receptor beta chain was identified in a study of CD8+CD57+ T cells in acquired aplastic anemia. As for the study in general: Sorting CD4+ and CD8+ cells gave DNA averaging approximately 2.9 ug. Study-wide findings and caveats: CD8+ Simpson's diversity showed no significant patient-control difference. Patients and controls shared 25 to 30 CD8+ CDR3 sequences, which appeared highly expressed in patients and within their immunodominant clones.

Investigators profiled TCR beta VDJ and CDR3 from genomic DNA template. Using its own MiXCR run on the reads, TCRdb lists one record per CDR3 protein. The sample consists of about 43,000 distinct CDR3 sequences, approximately 63% of them appearing once. As regards this clonotype: Its antigen is unidentified.

Patients sequenced had flow cytometry evidence of CD8+CD57+ cell expansion. No patient had been given any therapy when blood was sampled. The CDR3 is 14 residues long. The V and J ends lost 6 bases and 7 bases respectively, with 19 bases between them. Germline CDR1 DFQATT, CDR2 SNEGSKA (reference sequence). The chain links TRBV20-1 to TRBJ2-1; possibly TRBD2 for D (6 bases). This TCR was sampled from a human donor with aplastic anemia. Sequencing used sorted CD4+, CD8+, or CD8+CD57+ T cells (not recorded which) from PBMCs. The CDR3 spells CSALNLWRDNEQFF. The CDR3 bases are TGCAGTGCCTTAAATCTATGGAGGGATAATGAGCAGTTCTTC.